This T cell receptor beta chain was captured in a study of blood T cell repertoires in COVID-19. This clone showed up just a few times. CDR1 is MRHNA, CDR2 SNTAGT, per germline. The CDR3 consists of 13 residues. V lost 4 bases to trimming and J lost 4 bases, with 11 bases between them. Clones were sequenced by immunoSEQ multiplex PCR, and TCRdb holds only the in-frame ones, with some missing. The sample contains 250,000 to 300,000 clones, 88% of which appear only once. In Seattle, patients joined the study during active infection and were tracked longitudinally. The sequence was obtained from a young woman with COVID-19, enrolled during active disease. The sequencing input was peripheral blood. This rearrangement joins TRBV6-4 to TRBJ2-7; no clear D. CDR3 coding DNA: TGTGCCAGCAGTGGACCTGACTGGTACGAGCAGTACTTC. This gives the protein CASSGPDWYEQYF.